The 12 T cell receptor beta chains in this list originate from one sample, sequenced in a study of long-term antiretroviral therapy in people with HIV. The immunoSEQ assay was v3.0, run at survey level. Profiled with immunoSEQ multiplex PCR; TCRdb holds only in-frame clones, not every one. This table holds a few thousand clones, 88% found once. The sample consisted of unsorted PBMCs, taken 1.3 years after starting antiretroviral therapy. The receptors derive from a woman aged 45 to 65 with HIV.

The chain is built from TRBV7-3 and TRBJ1-5; 7 positions agree with TRBD1. Germline V lookup: CDR1 SGHTA, CDR2 FQGTGA. The CDR3 sequence is 14 residues long. Trimming removed 6 bases from V and 4 bases from J; junction bases left unmatched: 6. CDR3 in DNA: TGTGCCAGCAGTCCGACAGGGCCTAATCAGCCCCAGCATTTT. Protein sequence: CASSPTGPNQPQHF.

The rearrangement uses TRBV4-1 and TRBJ2-7, with D perhaps being TRBD1 or TRBD2 (5 bases each). Germline V lookup: CDR1 MGHRA, CDR2 YSYEKL. This CDR3 is built from 16 residues. Deletions cut 0 bases from V and 7 bases from J, with 19 bases between. CDR3: CASSQDLGPVGFEQYF. The CDR3 DNA reads TGCGCCAGCAGCCAAGATCTGGGACCGGTGGGTTTTGAGCAGTACTTC.

The chain recombines TRBV30 with TRBJ2-4; the D is unclear. V was shortened by 0 bases and J by 0 bases, with 9 bases between the two germline ends. The germline gives CDR1 GTSNPN, CDR2 SVGIG (reference sequence). The CDR3 runs to 15 residues. The CDR3 reads CAWSVYRTAKNIQYF. CDR3 DNA: TGTGCCTGGAGTGTTTACCGGACAGCCAAAAACATTCAGTACTTC.

CDR3 DNA sequence: TGCGCCAGCAGCCAACTGACAGGGGGGAACACCGGGGAGCTGTTTTTT. This encodes CASSQLTGGNTGELFF. V and J are TRBV4-1 and TRBJ2-2; 9 nucleotides match TRBD1. The germline gives CDR1 MGHRA, CDR2 YSYEKL. The CDR3 is 16 residues long. Trimming at V came to 2 bases and at J to 1 base, leaving 2 bases not matched to a gene.

This clone appeared a single time. The chain couples TRBV7-9 to TRBJ1-2; D is uncertain. There are 16 residues in the CDR3. Germline CDR1 is SEHNR and CDR2 is FQNEAQ (reference sequence). Trimming removed 3 bases at V and 0 bases at J, with 14 bases between. CDR3 DNA sequence: TGTGCCAGCAGCTTCGGAGGTGGGGTGGCTAACTATGGCTACACCTTC. It translates to CASSFGGGVANYGYTF.

V and J are TRBV9 and TRBJ2-3, with 9 bases fitting TRBD1. CDR3 length: 18 residues. Germline CDR1 reads SGDLS; CDR2 reads YYNGEE. V was pared by 0 bases and J by 5 bases, with 13 bases of the junction left unmatched. CDR3 sequence reads: CASSVDPPLTGGRDTQYF. CDR3 nucleotide sequence: TGTGCCAGCAGCGTAGACCCCCCCCTGACAGGGGGTAGAGATACGCAGTATTTT.

This chain uses TRBV27 with TRBJ1-4, with 8 bases fitting TRBD1. Germline trimming cut 5 bases from V and 7 bases from J; bases unmatched to any gene: 9. The V gene's germline CDR1 is MNHEY and CDR2 SMNVEV (reference sequence). The CDR3 extends over 15 amino acids. The CDR3 DNA is TGTGCCAGCAGTGCGTTCAGGGGGCGCGGTGAAAAACTGTTTTTT. This translates into CASSAFRGRGEKLFF. The whole variable domain, remainder taken from reference TRBV27 and TRBJ1-4, is EAQVTQNPRYLITVTGKKLTVTCSQNMNHEYMSWYRQDPGLGLRQIYYSMNVEVTDKGDVPEGYKVSRKEKRNFPLILESPSPNQTSLYFCASSAFRGRGEKLFFGSGTQLSVL.

This clone was observed a single time. The J gene is TRBJ2-5, the V gene TRBV5-1; tentatively, D is TRBD2 (6 bases). With 0 bases removed from V and 2 bases from J, the gap between germline ends came to 11 bases. The CDR3 is 15 residues long. Per the germline V gene, CDR1 is SGHRS and CDR2 is YFSETQ. In DNA, the CDR3 is TGCGCCAGCAGCTTGGAGTATGCGGGGCAAGAGACCCAGTACTTC. Protein product: CASSLEYAGQETQYF.

In its sample, this clone was seen once. The genes are TRBV7-3 and TRBJ2-3; 9 bases agree with TRBD1. The CDR3 is made up of 16 amino acids. Germline V lookup: CDR1 SGHTA, CDR2 FQGTGA. After removal of 5 bases from V and 1 base from J, the junction contained 7 bases not matched to a gene. CDR3 protein: CASSPWDREGTDTQYF. CDR3 in DNA: TGTGCCAGCAGCCCTTGGGACAGGGAGGGCACAGATACGCAGTATTTT.

The rearrangement joins TRBV27 to TRBJ2-2; D call uncertain. Trimming removed 9 bases from V and 0 bases from J, with 11 bases in between. CDR3 size: 14 residues. Germline loops: CDR1 MNHEY, CDR2 SMNVEV (reference sequence). This CDR3 reads CASGLAANTGELFF. In DNA form, the CDR3 reads TGTGCCAGTGGTCTTGCAGCGAACACCGGGGAGCTGTTTTTT.

J is TRBJ1-3 and V is TRBV7-3; D gene unclear. Germline assignment: CDR1 SGHTA and CDR2 FQGTGA. The CDR3 loop spans 15 amino acids. The V end was cut by 5 bases, the J end by 0 bases, with 11 bases between. The CDR3 DNA reads TGTGCCAGCAGCATCACCGGTGGCTCTGGAAACACCATATATTTT. It translates to CASSITGGSGNTIYF. Full variable domain (remainder filled in from reference TRBV7-3 and TRBJ1-3): GAGVSQTPSNKVTEKGKYVELRCDPISGHTALYWYRQSLGQGPEFLIYFQGTGAADDSGLPNDRFFAVRPEGSVSTLKIQRTERGDSAVYLCASSITGGSGNTIYFGEGSWLTVV.

This clone was seen a single time. The chain has TRBV7-9 and TRBJ1-5, with TRBD1 matching over 10 bases. Germline loops: CDR1 SEHNR, CDR2 FQNEAQ (reference sequence). There are 17 residues in the CDR3. The J segment lost 1 base and the V segment lost 5 bases, leaving 8 bases of the junction unmatched. CDR3 bases: TGTGCCAGCAGCCGAATCGACAGGGGGCGAAGCAATCAGCCCCAGCATTTT. Amino acid sequence: CASSRIDRGRSNQPQHF. Full variable domain (rest looked up from reference TRBV7-9 and TRBJ1-5): DTGVSQNPRHKITKRGQNVTFRCDPISEHNRLYWYRQTLGQGPEFLTYFQNEAQLEKSRLLSDRFSAERPKGSFSTLEIQRTEQGDSAMYLCASSRIDRGRSNQPQHFGDGTRLSIL.